These T cell receptor beta chains were read from a single sample in a study of blood T cell repertoires in COVID-19. The table came from immunoSEQ multiplex PCR; TCRdb's copy has only in-frame clones and leaves some out. The sample has 150,000 or so clones; 80% to 90% are singletons. Sequenced sample: peripheral blood. All receptors derive from a man between 35 and 55 years old who had recovered from COVID-19. CDR3s leave out the opening cysteine and the closing phenylalanine or tryptophan. Where a row states a size, it is once, few, many or the class of an expanded clone; other rows omit it.

>TRBJ2-1|TRBV24-1|12|-
ATSDDRNRAEQF
>TRBJ1-4|TRBV19|13|-
ASKGRAATNEKLF
>TRBJ2-2|TRBV24-1|12|-
ATSDKGGIGELF
>TRBJ1-2|TRBV7-2|12|-
ASSLLTGDYGYT
>TRBJ2-2|TRBV9|17|-
ASSGDPSAGGPFTGELF
>TRBJ1-4|TRBV7-2|12|-
ASSLAAGNEKLF
>TRBJ2-1|TRBV6-5|11|-
ASRGQGVYEQF
>TRBJ2-3|TRBV18|12|-
ASSRGQNTDTQY
>TRBJ2-2|TRBV5-4|15|-
ASSSEQQLANTGELF
>TRBJ2-7|TRBV7-9|10|-
ATGLAEVEQY
>TRBJ2-7|TRBV7-2|14|-
ASSLSAGARPYEQY
>TRBJ2-7|TRBV6-5|13|-
ASSYSDGGAYEQY
>TRBJ2-7|TRBV7-9|10|-
ASSWIAYEQY
>TRBJ2-7|TRBV11-2|16|-
ASSYIGGEVPITHEQY
>TRBJ2-7|TRBV15|12|-
ATSRQGPVNEQY
>TRBJ2-3|TRBV24-1|14|once
ATSDRTSLTTDTQY
>TRBJ2-7|TRBV5-5|17|-
ASSRRGGQGPYNSYEQY
>TRBJ2-3|TRBV7-2|10|-
ASSEGGHTQY
>TRBJ1-1|TRBV30|12|-
AWRAGQRTSSAF
>TRBJ2-7|TRBV5-1|11|-
ASRLAGKYEQY
>TRBJ1-1|TRBV7-2|14|-
ASIHRRGSGDTEAF
>TRBJ2-2|TRBV11-2|14|-
ASSQVWREDTGELF
>TRBJ2-5|TRBV14|10|-
ASSLLGETQY
>TRBJ2-3|TRBV5-6|12|-
ASCADRGGDTQY
>TRBJ1-4|TRBV7-9|11|-
ASSLATGEKLF
>TRBJ2-7|TRBV24-1|14|once
ATSDRPGQGVYEQY
>TRBJ2-5|TRBV19|13|-
ASSIPGTGGRAQY
>TRBJ2-7|TRBV10-3|12|-
AISESRGNFEQY
>TRBJ1-3|TRBV19|12|-
ASSPQGVGNTIY
>TRBJ2-7|TRBV7-3|13|-
ASSYRGTVLYEQY
>TRBJ2-7|TRBV7-9|13|-
ASSLGLAGGGEQY
>TRBJ2-1|TRBV7-3|11|-
ASSLTSYNEQF
>TRBJ2-1|TRBV9|13|-
ASSDPSGNRNEQF
>TRBJ2-7|TRBV2|11|-
ASRDRGLYEQY
>TRBJ2-3|TRBV30|11|-
AWESLGPDTQY
>TRBJ2-2|TRBV24-1|12|-
ATSEDREAGELF
>TRBJ1-2|TRBV4-2|14|-
ASSQEKKAANYGYT
>TRBJ2-7|TRBV7-2|12|-
ASGLASGVYEQY
>TRBJ2-1|TRBV11-2|16|-
ASSSYPVAGVQYNEQF
>TRBJ2-5|TRBV6-2/TRBV6-3|16|once
ASSRRLAGGWGTETQY
>TRBJ2-2|TRBV6-2/TRBV6-3|14|-
ASSYFDRDYTGELF